This is a list of T cell receptor beta chains from one sample in a study of vaccination and CD4 T cells after COVID-19. For these receptors, no antigen is known. Via MiXCR, TCRdb re-called the PCR reads, giving one row per CDR3 protein. The sample records some 13,000 distinct CDR3 sequences, less than 70% being singletons. Sequenced material: CD4+ T cells from blood, cultured in vitro. Every receptor here comes from a human donor who had recovered from COVID-19. CDR3s include the opening cysteine and the closing phenylalanine or tryptophan. Each record gives: V gene, D gene, clone size, J gene, CDR3 DNA, CDR3 protein. The D gene is left open where the match is weak. Rows give clone size only sometimes, using once, few, many, or a class for an expanded clone.

v_call: TRBV11-2
d_call: -
clone_size: -
j_call: TRBJ2-1
cdr3_nt: TGTGCCAGCAGCTTAGGCAGGGGTGAGCAGTTCTTC
cdr3_aa: CASSLGRGEQFF

v_call: TRBV6-1
d_call: TRBD1
clone_size: -
j_call: TRBJ1-2
cdr3_nt: TGTGCCAGCACTCCGACAGGGTCGGGTGGCTACACCTTC
cdr3_aa: CASTPTGSGGYTF

v_call: TRBV20-1
d_call: -
clone_size: -
j_call: TRBJ1-5
cdr3_nt: TGCAGTGGGAAGCCCGCGGATCAGCCCCAGCATTTT
cdr3_aa: CSGKPADQPQHF

v_call: TRBV20-1
d_call: -
clone_size: few
j_call: TRBJ1-1
cdr3_nt: TGCAGTGCTAGAAGGGGCGCGGACACTGAAGCTTTCTTT
cdr3_aa: CSARRGADTEAFF

v_call: TRBV20-1
d_call: -
clone_size: few
j_call: TRBJ2-3
cdr3_nt: TGCAGTGCCCCCGGGACCAGCACAGATACGCAGTATTTT
cdr3_aa: CSAPGTSTDTQYF

v_call: TRBV20-1
d_call: -
clone_size: once
j_call: TRBJ1-5
cdr3_nt: TGCAGTGCTAGAAGGCAGCCATATAGCAATCAGCCCCAGCATTTT
cdr3_aa: CSARRQPYSNQPQHF

v_call: TRBV6-1
d_call: TRBD1
clone_size: -
j_call: TRBJ2-1
cdr3_nt: TGTGCCAGCCTTCCCGGGACAGGGTCCTACAATGAGCAGTTCTTC
cdr3_aa: CASLPGTGSYNEQFF

v_call: TRBV6-1
d_call: -
clone_size: -
j_call: TRBJ1-2
cdr3_nt: TGTGCCAGCAGTGAAGGAGTTTTGGACCCGGGCTATGGCTACACCTTC
cdr3_aa: CASSEGVLDPGYGYTF

v_call: TRBV2
d_call: -
clone_size: -
j_call: TRBJ1-4
cdr3_nt: TGTGCCAGCAGTCGACAGCCTAATGAAAAACTGTTTTTT
cdr3_aa: CASSRQPNEKLFF

v_call: TRBV29-1
d_call: TRBD2
clone_size: -
j_call: TRBJ2-1
cdr3_nt: TGCAGCGTTGAATATGGTAGCGGGAGCAATGAGCAGTTCTTC
cdr3_aa: CSVEYGSGSNEQFF

v_call: TRBV6-5
d_call: TRBD1
clone_size: few
j_call: TRBJ1-3
cdr3_nt: TGTGCCAGCAGTTCCAACAGGGGTGGTAGCTCTGGAAACACCATATATTTT
cdr3_aa: CASSSNRGGSSGNTIYF

v_call: TRBV7-9
d_call: -
clone_size: -
j_call: TRBJ2-7
cdr3_nt: TGTGCCAGCAGCTTAGAGGGCGCCCGGCCGCAGTACTTC
cdr3_aa: CASSLEGARPQYF

v_call: TRBV15
d_call: TRBD2
clone_size: -
j_call: TRBJ2-7
cdr3_nt: TGTGCCACCAGCAGAAGATTAGCGGGAGGGCCCCTCCCTTACGAGCAGTACTTC
cdr3_aa: CATSRRLAGGPLPYEQYF

v_call: TRBV11-2
d_call: -
clone_size: -
j_call: TRBJ1-4
cdr3_nt: TGTGCCAGCAGCTTAGGGGGTGATGAAAAACTGTTTTTT
cdr3_aa: CASSLGGDEKLFF

v_call: TRBV29-1
d_call: TRBD1
clone_size: -
j_call: TRBJ2-1
cdr3_nt: TGCAGCGTCCAGACAGGGGCTGAGCAGTTCTTC
cdr3_aa: CSVQTGAEQFF

v_call: TRBV20-1
d_call: -
clone_size: -
j_call: TRBJ1-1
cdr3_nt: TGCAGTGCTCCGCGGACGACAGTAGACACTGAAGCTTTCTTT
cdr3_aa: CSAPRTTVDTEAFF

v_call: TRBV27
d_call: -
clone_size: few
j_call: TRBJ2-4
cdr3_nt: TGTGCCAGCAGTTCCGGGACAACTATAGCCAAAAACATTCAGTACTTC
cdr3_aa: CASSSGTTIAKNIQYF

v_call: TRBV2
d_call: -
clone_size: -
j_call: TRBJ1-1
cdr3_nt: TGTGCCAGCAGTGAAGGGGGGGATATTTCTGAAGCTTTCTTT
cdr3_aa: CASSEGGDISEAFF

v_call: TRBV20-1
d_call: -
clone_size: few
j_call: TRBJ2-2
cdr3_nt: TGCAGTGCTAGCGGGGCCAAGAGAAACACCGGGGAGCTGTTTTTT
cdr3_aa: CSASGAKRNTGELFF

v_call: TRBV9
d_call: TRBD1
clone_size: -
j_call: TRBJ1-5
cdr3_nt: TGTGCCAGCAGCGTACAGGGGGAGGAGGGTCAGCCCCAGCATTTT
cdr3_aa: CASSVQGEEGQPQHF

v_call: TRBV15
d_call: -
clone_size: few
j_call: TRBJ1-2
cdr3_nt: TGTGCCACCAGCAGAGGTCCGGGGGGCCCCCCCCATGGCTACACCTTC
cdr3_aa: CATSRGPGGPPHGYTF

v_call: TRBV12-3/TRBV12-4
d_call: -
clone_size: -
j_call: TRBJ1-4
cdr3_nt: TGTGCCAGCAGGGCGGGGGGAAGTGAAAAACTGTTTTTT
cdr3_aa: CASRAGGSEKLFF

v_call: TRBV7-2
d_call: -
clone_size: -
j_call: TRBJ1-6
cdr3_nt: TGTGCCAGCAGCTCCCGGGTCGAGGGGCTCCCCCTCCACTTT
cdr3_aa: CASSSRVEGLPLHF

v_call: TRBV27
d_call: -
clone_size: medium-sized
j_call: TRBJ1-6
cdr3_nt: TGTGCCAGCACCCAGGGCGATTCACCCCTCCACTTT
cdr3_aa: CASTQGDSPLHF

v_call: TRBV6-1
d_call: -
clone_size: few
j_call: TRBJ2-3
cdr3_nt: TGTGCCAGCAGGGCAGGGACAGATACGCAGTATTTT
cdr3_aa: CASRAGTDTQYF

v_call: TRBV6-5
d_call: -
clone_size: -
j_call: TRBJ2-4
cdr3_nt: TGTGCCAGCAGTTACTCGAAGGCAGAAGGTAGAAACATTCAGTACTTC
cdr3_aa: CASSYSKAEGRNIQYF

v_call: TRBV7-3
d_call: TRBD1
clone_size: -
j_call: TRBJ2-3
cdr3_nt: TGTGCCAGCAGCTTAGGGGACAGGGGTTTGTCAGATACGCAGTATTTT
cdr3_aa: CASSLGDRGLSDTQYF

v_call: TRBV11-3
d_call: -
clone_size: -
j_call: TRBJ1-3
cdr3_nt: TGTGCCAGCAGCTCCCCCCAGTCTGGAAACACCATATATTTT
cdr3_aa: CASSSPQSGNTIYF

v_call: TRBV2
d_call: -
clone_size: -
j_call: TRBJ2-5
cdr3_nt: TGTGCCAGCAGTGAGGCAGCCGGTGGTGAGACCCAGTACTTC
cdr3_aa: CASSEAAGGETQYF

v_call: TRBV2
d_call: -
clone_size: -
j_call: TRBJ1-6
cdr3_nt: TGTGCCAGCAGTCCATCGGCGATGCCTTATTCACCCCTCCACTTT
cdr3_aa: CASSPSAMPYSPLHF

v_call: TRBV28
d_call: -
clone_size: -
j_call: TRBJ1-5
cdr3_nt: TGTGCCAGCAGTTCCTATCAGCCCCAGCATTTT
cdr3_aa: CASSSYQPQHF

v_call: TRBV6-1
d_call: TRBD1
clone_size: -
j_call: TRBJ2-2
cdr3_nt: TGTGCCACCTACAGGACAGGTCAAGCCGGGGAGCTGTTTTTT
cdr3_aa: CATYRTGQAGELFF

v_call: TRBV2
d_call: -
clone_size: -
j_call: TRBJ2-5
cdr3_nt: TGTGCCAGCACAGGGCAGTACCAAGAGACCCAGTACTTC
cdr3_aa: CASTGQYQETQYF

v_call: TRBV12-3/TRBV12-4
d_call: -
clone_size: -
j_call: TRBJ1-6
cdr3_nt: TGTGCCAGCTCCAAGTCAGAAGTCAATAATTCACCCCTCCACTTT
cdr3_aa: CASSKSEVNNSPLHF

v_call: TRBV7-3
d_call: -
clone_size: -
j_call: TRBJ2-1
cdr3_nt: TGTGCCAGCAGCTCTCCCCAATACAATGAGCAGTTCTTC
cdr3_aa: CASSSPQYNEQFF

v_call: TRBV7-7
d_call: -
clone_size: -
j_call: TRBJ2-5
cdr3_nt: TGTGCCAGCAGCCCCGGAAGGTTTCCAGGAGAGACCCAGTACTTC
cdr3_aa: CASSPGRFPGETQYF

v_call: TRBV7-8
d_call: -
clone_size: few
j_call: TRBJ1-1
cdr3_nt: TGTGCCAGCAGCTCTCAGGGCGGCACTGAAGCTTTCTTT
cdr3_aa: CASSSQGGTEAFF

v_call: TRBV7-8
d_call: TRBD1
clone_size: -
j_call: TRBJ2-2
cdr3_nt: TGTGCCAGCAGCGTGGACAGGGACGCCGGGGAGCTGTTTTTT
cdr3_aa: CASSVDRDAGELFF

v_call: TRBV6-2/TRBV6-3
d_call: TRBD1
clone_size: -
j_call: TRBJ1-5
cdr3_nt: TGTGCCAGCAGTTATGGTAGGACAGGGGAAGTGCAGCCCCAGCATTTT
cdr3_aa: CASSYGRTGEVQPQHF

v_call: TRBV6-4
d_call: -
clone_size: -
j_call: TRBJ2-3
cdr3_nt: TGTGCCAGCGGTGACTCTCCCACAGATACGCAGTATTTT
cdr3_aa: CASGDSPTDTQYF

v_call: TRBV11-3
d_call: TRBD1
clone_size: -
j_call: TRBJ2-5
cdr3_nt: TGTGCCAGCAGCTCGGACAGGGGTGAGACCCAGTACTTC
cdr3_aa: CASSSDRGETQYF

v_call: TRBV7-2
d_call: TRBD2
clone_size: -
j_call: TRBJ2-1
cdr3_nt: TGTGCCAGCAGCTCCTTAGGGGGTCTAGCGGGAGACCATGAGCAGTTCTTC
cdr3_aa: CASSSLGGLAGDHEQFF

v_call: TRBV7-2
d_call: -
clone_size: -
j_call: TRBJ1-5
cdr3_nt: TGTGCCAGCAGCTTAAAATCAGATCAGCCCCAGCATTTT
cdr3_aa: CASSLKSDQPQHF

v_call: TRBV30
d_call: -
clone_size: few
j_call: TRBJ1-2
cdr3_nt: TGTGCCTGGAGTGAACTGGAGGGAAATGGCTACACCTTC
cdr3_aa: CAWSELEGNGYTF

v_call: TRBV20-1
d_call: TRBD2
clone_size: -
j_call: TRBJ2-1
cdr3_nt: TGCAGTGCTAGACCTAGCGGCACCCCGTATACCATATACAATGAGCAGTTCTTC
cdr3_aa: CSARPSGTPYTIYNEQFF

v_call: TRBV6-1
d_call: -
clone_size: once
j_call: TRBJ2-5
cdr3_nt: TGTGCCACCAGGACCCCACAAGAGACCCAGTACTTC
cdr3_aa: CATRTPQETQYF

v_call: TRBV10-2
d_call: -
clone_size: -
j_call: TRBJ1-1
cdr3_nt: TGCGCCAGCAGTGATAGGGGGAACACTGAAGCTTTCTTT
cdr3_aa: CASSDRGNTEAFF

v_call: TRBV19
d_call: -
clone_size: few
j_call: TRBJ1-2
cdr3_nt: TGTGCCAGTAGTATAGAGCGCCGTGGTTACACCTTC
cdr3_aa: CASSIERRGYTF

v_call: TRBV6-5
d_call: -
clone_size: -
j_call: TRBJ1-2
cdr3_nt: TGTGCCAGCAGTTACCGGTCTATTGGCTATGGCTACACCTTC
cdr3_aa: CASSYRSIGYGYTF

v_call: TRBV20-1
d_call: TRBD1
clone_size: -
j_call: TRBJ2-7
cdr3_nt: TGCAGTGCCGGACAGGGCTACGAGCAGTACTTC
cdr3_aa: CSAGQGYEQYF

v_call: TRBV6-2/TRBV6-3
d_call: -
clone_size: -
j_call: TRBJ2-5
cdr3_nt: TGTGCCAGCAGCCTCGGCGAGGAGGAGACCCAGTACTTC
cdr3_aa: CASSLGEEETQYF

v_call: TRBV27
d_call: -
clone_size: few
j_call: TRBJ1-6
cdr3_nt: TGTGCCAGCAGTTCCGCTTCGACTGTTCCGAATTCACCCCTCCACTTT
cdr3_aa: CASSSASTVPNSPLHF

v_call: TRBV6-1
d_call: TRBD1
clone_size: -
j_call: TRBJ2-7
cdr3_nt: TGTGCCAGCAGGGGGGTTTGGGACAGCACCTACGAGCAGTACTTC
cdr3_aa: CASRGVWDSTYEQYF

v_call: TRBV19
d_call: TRBD1
clone_size: -
j_call: TRBJ1-6
cdr3_nt: TGTGCCAGTAGTACCCCACAGGGGTCGGCTTCACCCCTCCACTTT
cdr3_aa: CASSTPQGSASPLHF

v_call: TRBV7-9
d_call: -
clone_size: -
j_call: TRBJ1-1
cdr3_nt: TGTGCCAGCAGCTACGGACAGCTGAACACTGAAGCTTTCTTT
cdr3_aa: CASSYGQLNTEAFF